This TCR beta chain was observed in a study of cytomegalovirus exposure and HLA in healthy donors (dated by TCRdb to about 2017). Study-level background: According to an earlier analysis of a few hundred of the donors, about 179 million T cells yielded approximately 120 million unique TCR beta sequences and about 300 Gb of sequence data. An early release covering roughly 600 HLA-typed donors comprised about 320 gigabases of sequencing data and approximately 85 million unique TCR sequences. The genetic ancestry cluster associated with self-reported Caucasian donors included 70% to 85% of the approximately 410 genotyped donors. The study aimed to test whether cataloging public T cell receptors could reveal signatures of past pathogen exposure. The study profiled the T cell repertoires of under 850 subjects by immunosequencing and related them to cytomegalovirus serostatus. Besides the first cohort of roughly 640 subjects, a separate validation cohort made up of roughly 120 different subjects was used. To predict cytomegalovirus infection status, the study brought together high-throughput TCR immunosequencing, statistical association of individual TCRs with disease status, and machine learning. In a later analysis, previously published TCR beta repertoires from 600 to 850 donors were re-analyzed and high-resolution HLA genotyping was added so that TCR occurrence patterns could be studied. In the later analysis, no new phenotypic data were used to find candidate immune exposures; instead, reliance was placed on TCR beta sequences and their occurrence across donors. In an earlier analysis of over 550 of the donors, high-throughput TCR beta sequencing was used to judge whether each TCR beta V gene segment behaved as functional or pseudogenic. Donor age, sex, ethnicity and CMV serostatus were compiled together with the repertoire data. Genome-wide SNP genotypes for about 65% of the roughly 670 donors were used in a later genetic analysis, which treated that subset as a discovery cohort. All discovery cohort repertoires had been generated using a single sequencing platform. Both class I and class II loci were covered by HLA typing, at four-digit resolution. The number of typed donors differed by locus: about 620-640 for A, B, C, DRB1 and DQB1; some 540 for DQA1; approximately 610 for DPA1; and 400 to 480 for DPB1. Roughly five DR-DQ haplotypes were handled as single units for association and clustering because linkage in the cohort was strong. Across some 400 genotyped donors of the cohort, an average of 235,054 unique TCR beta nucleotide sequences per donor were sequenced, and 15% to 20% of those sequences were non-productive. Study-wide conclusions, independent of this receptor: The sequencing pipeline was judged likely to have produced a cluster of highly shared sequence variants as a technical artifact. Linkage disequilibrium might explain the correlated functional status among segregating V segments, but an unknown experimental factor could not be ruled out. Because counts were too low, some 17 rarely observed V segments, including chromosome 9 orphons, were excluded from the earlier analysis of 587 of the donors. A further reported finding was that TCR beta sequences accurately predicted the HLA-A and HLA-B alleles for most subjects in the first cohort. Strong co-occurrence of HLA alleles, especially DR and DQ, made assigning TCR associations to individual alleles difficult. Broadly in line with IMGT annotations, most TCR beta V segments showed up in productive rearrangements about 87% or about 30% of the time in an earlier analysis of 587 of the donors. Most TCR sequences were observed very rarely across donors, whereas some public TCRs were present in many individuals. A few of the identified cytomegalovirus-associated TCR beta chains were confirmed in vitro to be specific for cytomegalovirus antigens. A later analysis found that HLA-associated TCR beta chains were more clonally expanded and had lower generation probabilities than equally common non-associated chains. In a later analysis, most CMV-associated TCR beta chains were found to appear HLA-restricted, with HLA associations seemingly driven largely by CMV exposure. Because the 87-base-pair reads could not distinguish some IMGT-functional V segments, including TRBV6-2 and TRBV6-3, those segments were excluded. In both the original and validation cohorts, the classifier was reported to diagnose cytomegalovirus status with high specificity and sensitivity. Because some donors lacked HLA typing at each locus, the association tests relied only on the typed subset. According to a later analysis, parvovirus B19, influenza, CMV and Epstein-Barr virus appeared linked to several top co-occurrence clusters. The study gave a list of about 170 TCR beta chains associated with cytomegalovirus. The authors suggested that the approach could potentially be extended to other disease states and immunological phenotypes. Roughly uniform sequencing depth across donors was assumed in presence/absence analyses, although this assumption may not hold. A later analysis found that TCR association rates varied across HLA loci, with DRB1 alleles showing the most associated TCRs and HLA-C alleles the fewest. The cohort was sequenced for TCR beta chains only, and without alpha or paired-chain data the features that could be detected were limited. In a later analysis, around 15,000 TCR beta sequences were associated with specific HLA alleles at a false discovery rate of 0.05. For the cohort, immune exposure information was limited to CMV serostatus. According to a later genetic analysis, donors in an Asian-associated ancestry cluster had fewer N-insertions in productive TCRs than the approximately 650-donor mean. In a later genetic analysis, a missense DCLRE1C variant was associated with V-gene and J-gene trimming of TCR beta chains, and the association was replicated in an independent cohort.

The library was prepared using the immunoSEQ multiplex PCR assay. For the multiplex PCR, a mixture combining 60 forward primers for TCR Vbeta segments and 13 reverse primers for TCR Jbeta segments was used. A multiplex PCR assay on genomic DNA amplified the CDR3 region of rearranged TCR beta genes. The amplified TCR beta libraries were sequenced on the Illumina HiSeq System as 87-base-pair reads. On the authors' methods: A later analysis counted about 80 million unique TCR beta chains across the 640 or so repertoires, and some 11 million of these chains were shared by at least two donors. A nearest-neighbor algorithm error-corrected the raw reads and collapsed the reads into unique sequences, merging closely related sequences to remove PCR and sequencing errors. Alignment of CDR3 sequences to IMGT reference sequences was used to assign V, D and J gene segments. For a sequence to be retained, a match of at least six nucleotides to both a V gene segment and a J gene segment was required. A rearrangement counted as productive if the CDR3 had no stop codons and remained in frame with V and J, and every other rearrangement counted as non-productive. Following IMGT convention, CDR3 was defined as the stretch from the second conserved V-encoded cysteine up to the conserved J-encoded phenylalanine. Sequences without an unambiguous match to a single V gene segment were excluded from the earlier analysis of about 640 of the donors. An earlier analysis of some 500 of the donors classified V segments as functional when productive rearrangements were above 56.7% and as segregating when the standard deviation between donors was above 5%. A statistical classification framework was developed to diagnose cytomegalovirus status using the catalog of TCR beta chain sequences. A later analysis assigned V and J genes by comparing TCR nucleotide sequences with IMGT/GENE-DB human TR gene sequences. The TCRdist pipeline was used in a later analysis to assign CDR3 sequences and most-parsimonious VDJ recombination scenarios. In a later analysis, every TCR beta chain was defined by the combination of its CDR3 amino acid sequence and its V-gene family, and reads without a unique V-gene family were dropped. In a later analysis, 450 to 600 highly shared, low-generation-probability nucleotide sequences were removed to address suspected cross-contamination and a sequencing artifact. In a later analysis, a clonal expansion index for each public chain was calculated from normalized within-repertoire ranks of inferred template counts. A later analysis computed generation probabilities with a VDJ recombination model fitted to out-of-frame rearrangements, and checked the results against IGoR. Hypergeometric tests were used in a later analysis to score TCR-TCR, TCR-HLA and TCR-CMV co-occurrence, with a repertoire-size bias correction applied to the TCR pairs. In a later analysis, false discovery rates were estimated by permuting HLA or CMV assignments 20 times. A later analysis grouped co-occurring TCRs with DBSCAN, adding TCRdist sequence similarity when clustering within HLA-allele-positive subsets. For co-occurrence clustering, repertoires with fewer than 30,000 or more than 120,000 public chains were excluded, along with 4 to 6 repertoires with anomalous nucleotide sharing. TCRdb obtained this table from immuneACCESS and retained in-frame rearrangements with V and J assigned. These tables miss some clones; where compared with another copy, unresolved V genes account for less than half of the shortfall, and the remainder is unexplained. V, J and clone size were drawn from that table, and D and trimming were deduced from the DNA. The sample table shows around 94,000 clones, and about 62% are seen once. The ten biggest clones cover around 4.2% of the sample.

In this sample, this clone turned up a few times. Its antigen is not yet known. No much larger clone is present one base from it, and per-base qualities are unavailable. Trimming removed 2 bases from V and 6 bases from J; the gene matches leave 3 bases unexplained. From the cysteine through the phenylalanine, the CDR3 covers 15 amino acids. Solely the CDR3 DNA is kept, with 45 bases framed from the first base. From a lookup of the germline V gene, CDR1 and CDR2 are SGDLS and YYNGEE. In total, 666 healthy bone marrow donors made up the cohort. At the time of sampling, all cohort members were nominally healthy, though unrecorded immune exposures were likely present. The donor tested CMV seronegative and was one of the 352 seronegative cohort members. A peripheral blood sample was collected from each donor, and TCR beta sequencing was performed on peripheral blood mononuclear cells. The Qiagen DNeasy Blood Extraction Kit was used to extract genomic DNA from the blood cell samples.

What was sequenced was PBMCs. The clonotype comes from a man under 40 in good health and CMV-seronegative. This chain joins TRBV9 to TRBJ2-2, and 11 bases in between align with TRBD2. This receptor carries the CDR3 CASSVGSGGAGELFF. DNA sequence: TGTGCCAGCAGCGTTGGTAGCGGGGGGGCCGGGGAGCTGTTTTTT. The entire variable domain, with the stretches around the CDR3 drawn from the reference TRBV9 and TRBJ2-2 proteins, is DSGVTQTPKHLITATGQRVTLRCSPRSGDLSVYWYQQSLDQGLQFLIQYYNGEERAKGNILERFSAQQFPDLHSELNLSSLELGDSALYFCASSVGSGGAGELFFGEGSRLTVL.